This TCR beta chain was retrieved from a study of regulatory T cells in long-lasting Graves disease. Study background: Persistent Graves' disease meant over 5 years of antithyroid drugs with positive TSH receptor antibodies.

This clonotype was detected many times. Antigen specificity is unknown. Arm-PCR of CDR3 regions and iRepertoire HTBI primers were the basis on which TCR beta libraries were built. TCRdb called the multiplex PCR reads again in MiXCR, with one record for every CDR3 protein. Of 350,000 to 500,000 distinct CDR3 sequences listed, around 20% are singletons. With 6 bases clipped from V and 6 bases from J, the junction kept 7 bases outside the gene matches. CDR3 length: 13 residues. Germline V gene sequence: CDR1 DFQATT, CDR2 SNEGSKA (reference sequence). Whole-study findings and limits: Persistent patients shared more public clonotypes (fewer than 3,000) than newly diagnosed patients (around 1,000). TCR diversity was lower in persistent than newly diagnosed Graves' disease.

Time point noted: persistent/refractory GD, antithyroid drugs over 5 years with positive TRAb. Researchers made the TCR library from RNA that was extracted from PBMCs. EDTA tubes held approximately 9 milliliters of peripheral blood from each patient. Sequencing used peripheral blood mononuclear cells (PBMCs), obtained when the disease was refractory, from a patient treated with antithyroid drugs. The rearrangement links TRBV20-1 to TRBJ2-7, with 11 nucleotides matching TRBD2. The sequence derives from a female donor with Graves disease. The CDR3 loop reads CSALSGRAVEQYF. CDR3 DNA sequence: TGCAGTGCCCTTAGCGGGAGGGCCGTCGAGCAGTACTTC.